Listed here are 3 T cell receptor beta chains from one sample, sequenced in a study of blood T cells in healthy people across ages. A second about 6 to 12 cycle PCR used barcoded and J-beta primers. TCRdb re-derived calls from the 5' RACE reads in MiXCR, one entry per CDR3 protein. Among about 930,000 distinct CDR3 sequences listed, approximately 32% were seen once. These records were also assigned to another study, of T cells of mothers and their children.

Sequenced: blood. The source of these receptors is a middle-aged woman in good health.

The CDR3 DNA reads TGTGCCATCAGTGAGTCGATAGGTGGTTTTCAAGAGACCCAGCATTTT. This translates into CAISESIGGFQETQHF. The gene calls are TRBV10-3 and TRBJ1-5; no reliable D call. Germline loops: CDR1 ENHRY, CDR2 SYGVKD. The length of the CDR3 is 16 residues. Between the trimmed V and J ends, which lost 0 bases and 11 bases, there was a span of 20 bases.

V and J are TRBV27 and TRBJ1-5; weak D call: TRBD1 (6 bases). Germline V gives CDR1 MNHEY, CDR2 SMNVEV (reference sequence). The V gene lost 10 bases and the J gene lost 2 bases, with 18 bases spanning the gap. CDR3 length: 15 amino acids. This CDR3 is CANRSGVWGNQPQHF. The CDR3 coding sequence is TGTGCCAACAGATCAGGGGTGTGGGGCAATCAGCCCCAGCATTTT.

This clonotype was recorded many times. CDR3 region: CASSKSDLQGKSPLHF. The CDR3 coding sequence is TGCGCCAGCAGCAAATCCGATTTACAGGGTAAATCACCCCTCCACTTT. The chain employs TRBV5-1 and TRBJ1-6; D might be TRBD1 (6 bases). V lost 4 bases and J lost 10, with 21 bases in between. The CDR3 spans 16 residues. Germline V gene lookup returns CDR1 SGHRS and CDR2 YFSETQ.